Described below is a single T cell receptor (beta chain) sequence and its context. The entry originates in a study of response to subunit inactivated influenza vaccine. Germline loops: CDR1 DFQATT, CDR2 SNEGSKA (reference sequence). The CDR3 spans 12 residues. V lost 0 bases to trimming and J lost 7 bases, with 9 bases between them. From the RT-PCR reads, TCRdb called clonotypes with MiXCR, one entry per CDR3 protein. Of more than 700,000 distinct CDR3 sequences in the sample, approximately 21% were seen once. The source is a man aged 50 to 59 who received an inactivated influenza vaccine. The chain combines TRBV20-1 with TRBJ2-5; no definite D call. Here the sequenced sample was PBMCs from blood, taken about 5 days after vaccination. The CDR3 nucleotides are TGCAGTGCTAGAGATGATGGTTGGACCCAGTACTTC. Translating it yields CSARDDGWTQYF.